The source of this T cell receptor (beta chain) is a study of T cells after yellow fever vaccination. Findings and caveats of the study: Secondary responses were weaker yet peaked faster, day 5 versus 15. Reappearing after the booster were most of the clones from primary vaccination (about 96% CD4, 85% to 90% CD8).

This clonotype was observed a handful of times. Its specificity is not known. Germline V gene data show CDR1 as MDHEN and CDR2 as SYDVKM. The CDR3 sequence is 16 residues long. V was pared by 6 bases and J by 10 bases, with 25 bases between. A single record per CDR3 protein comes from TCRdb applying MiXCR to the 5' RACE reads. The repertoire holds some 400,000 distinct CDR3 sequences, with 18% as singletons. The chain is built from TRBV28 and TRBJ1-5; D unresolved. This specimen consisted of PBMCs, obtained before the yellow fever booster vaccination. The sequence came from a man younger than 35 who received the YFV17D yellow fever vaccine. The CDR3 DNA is TGTGCCAGCAGGCCTAACCTCCATTTCGTCGGGAGTCCCCAGCATTTT. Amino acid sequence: CASRPNLHFVGSPQHF.